A selection of T cell receptor beta chains follows, all from one sample in a study of blood T cell repertoires in COVID-19. The data were produced by immunoSEQ multiplex PCR, yet TCRdb's version contains in-frame clones alone and is incomplete. The data show about 150,000 clones, approximately 84% seen once. Source material: peripheral blood. Every receptor here comes from an elderly woman with COVID-19, enrolled during active disease. The CDR3 runs from the conserved cysteine through the conserved F or W. D genes are given only for firm matches. Rows may omit the clone size; those that give it use once, few, many or a size class.

cdr3_nt,cdr3_aa,clone_size,v_call,j_call,cdr3_length,d_call
TGCGCCAGCAGCCCGGGGGGGCTAGCGGGAGGCAAAAACATTCAGTACTTC,CASSPGGLAGGKNIQYF,-,TRBV5-1,TRBJ2-4,17,TRBD2
TGTGCCAGCAGTTTTTCCCCGATCCAAGCGGGGGGGCTGGAAGAGACCCAGTACTTC,CASSFSPIQAGGLEETQYF,few,TRBV6-2/TRBV6-3,TRBJ2-5,19,TRBD2
TGTGCCAGTACTAGCGGGAGTGGGACCCAGTACTTC,CASTSGSGTQYF,-,TRBV6-5,TRBJ2-5,12,TRBD2
TGTGCCAGCAGCCACCCAGGCATCAGCCCAGCCTCTGGAAACACCATATATTTT,CASSHPGISPASGNTIYF,-,TRBV3-1/TRBV3-2,TRBJ1-3,18,-
TGTGCCTGGAAACCTCCGACAGGGGTTACTTACGAGCAGTACTTC,CAWKPPTGVTYEQYF,-,TRBV30,TRBJ2-7,15,TRBD1
TGTGCCAGCTCACCACTCAGGAGCGGGCCCTTGTCCCGCGAGCAGTACTTC,CASSPLRSGPLSREQYF,-,TRBV18,TRBJ2-7,17,-
TGTGCCAGCAGTCTAGGGACTAGCGGGAGACACTACACCAATGAGCAGTTCTTC,CASSLGTSGRHYTNEQFF,-,TRBV27,TRBJ2-1,18,TRBD2
TGTGCCTGGAACAGGGACACCGGGGAGCTGTTTTTT,CAWNRDTGELFF,-,TRBV30,TRBJ2-2,12,-
TGTGCCAGCAGCGTATCCAGCGGGAGTGGGTCCCAGTACTTC,CASSVSSGSGSQYF,-,TRBV9,TRBJ2-5,14,TRBD2
TGTGCCAGCAGCGTAGTCGGCCGGGGAGATACGCAGTATTTT,CASSVVGRGDTQYF,once,TRBV9,TRBJ2-3,14,-
TGTGCCAGCAGTTCCTGGACAGGGAATCAGCCCCAGCATTTT,CASSSWTGNQPQHF,-,TRBV6-5,TRBJ1-5,14,TRBD1
TGCGCCAGCAGCTTGGCCCGGGGGGTAGAGACCCAGTACTTC,CASSLARGVETQYF,-,TRBV5-1,TRBJ2-5,14,TRBD2
TGTGCCAGTAGTCCCGGGACAGGGGGAAACACCATATATTTT,CASSPGTGGNTIYF,-,TRBV19,TRBJ1-3,14,TRBD1
TGTGCCAGCAGTGTAGGACAGGGGAAAAGTTCCTACGAGCAGTACTTC,CASSVGQGKSSYEQYF,-,TRBV27,TRBJ2-7,16,TRBD1
TGTGCCAGCAGCAAGAAGGGCGGGGGGGAATCCTACAATGAGCAGTTCTTC,CASSKKGGGESYNEQFF,-,TRBV21-1,TRBJ2-1,17,-
TGTGCCACCAGCAGGCCTAGCGGGAGAGGGCAAGAGACCCAGTACTTC,CATSRPSGRGQETQYF,-,TRBV15,TRBJ2-5,16,TRBD2
TGTGCCAGCAGTTTCCCGACAGGGAGGTCCTTTAATGAAAAACTGTTTTTT,CASSFPTGRSFNEKLFF,-,TRBV28,TRBJ1-4,17,TRBD1
TGCGCCAGCAGCTTGGTAGCGGGGGCCTACGAGCAGTACTTC,CASSLVAGAYEQYF,once,TRBV5-1,TRBJ2-7,14,TRBD2
TGTGCCAGCGGAGGGCTTGGGGCGGGCACAGATACGCAGTATTTT,CASGGLGAGTDTQYF,few,TRBV27,TRBJ2-3,15,-
TGTGCCAGCAGATCTACAGGGGCCGAAGCTTTCTTT,CASRSTGAEAFF,once,TRBV28,TRBJ1-1,12,TRBD1
TGTGCCAGCAGTGCGGGGGGTACTGGGGCCAACGTCCTGACTTTC,CASSAGGTGANVLTF,-,TRBV25-1,TRBJ2-6,15,TRBD2
TGTGCCAGCAGTTTGACTAGCGGGGGAGAATCAGATACGCAGTATTTT,CASSLTSGGESDTQYF,-,TRBV7-2,TRBJ2-3,16,TRBD2
TGTGCCAGCAGTTACCCCTTATCTATCGCCGGGGAGCTGTTTTTT,CASSYPLSIAGELFF,-,TRBV6-6,TRBJ2-2,15,-
TGTGCCAGCAGCTCAGGACAGGGGGATTCGGCTGAAGCTTTCTTT,CASSSGQGDSAEAFF,-,TRBV3-1/TRBV3-2,TRBJ1-1,15,TRBD1
TGTGCCTGGACCACAGGGGCGGTGGGGGTGTATACGCAGTATTTT,CAWTTGAVGVYTQYF,-,TRBV30,TRBJ2-3,15,TRBD1
TGTGCCAGCCGCAGGGACTATGGCTACACCTTC,CASRRDYGYTF,-,TRBV2,TRBJ1-2,11,-
TGTGCCAGCAGTCCGGGAGACTGGGGCGAGCAGTACTTC,CASSPGDWGEQYF,-,TRBV12-3/TRBV12-4,TRBJ2-7,13,-
TGTGCCAGCAGTGCACACACAGGGTTAGGCAATCAGCCCCAGCATTTT,CASSAHTGLGNQPQHF,-,TRBV27,TRBJ1-5,16,-
TGTGCCATCAGTGCGAGTGGGAGTACTCTCGAGCAGTACTTC,CAISASGSTLEQYF,-,TRBV10-3,TRBJ2-7,14,-
TGTGCCAGCAGCGCACAGGGGGACACTGAAGCTTTCTTT,CASSAQGDTEAFF,-,TRBV2,TRBJ1-1,13,TRBD1
TGTGCCAGCAGCCAGGATTACAGGGGGCTTGGGGCCAACGTCCTGACTTTC,CASSQDYRGLGANVLTF,-,TRBV3-1/TRBV3-2,TRBJ2-6,17,TRBD1
TGTGTCAGCAGTGCGGTTAACACTGAAGCTTTCTTT,CVSSAVNTEAFF,-,TRBV6-2/TRBV6-3,TRBJ1-1,12,-
TGCGCCAGCACCGGCGAGCGTTCCCAGTACTTC,CASTGERSQYF,few,TRBV23-1,TRBJ2-5,11,-
TGTGCCAGCGGCGGTCGGGTGGGACTAGCGGGCCGAAGCTCCTACGAGCAGTACTTC,CASGGRVGLAGRSSYEQYF,few,TRBV7-9,TRBJ2-7,19,TRBD2